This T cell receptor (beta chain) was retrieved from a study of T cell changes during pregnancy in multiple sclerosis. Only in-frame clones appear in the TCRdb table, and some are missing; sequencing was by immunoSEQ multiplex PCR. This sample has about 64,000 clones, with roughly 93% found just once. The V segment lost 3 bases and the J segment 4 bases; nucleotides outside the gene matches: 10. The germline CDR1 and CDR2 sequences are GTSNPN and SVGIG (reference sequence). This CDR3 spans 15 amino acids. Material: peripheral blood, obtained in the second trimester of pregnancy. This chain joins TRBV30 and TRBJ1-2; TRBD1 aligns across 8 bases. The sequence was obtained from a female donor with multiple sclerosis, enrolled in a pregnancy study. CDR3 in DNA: TGTGCCTGGAGGGCAGGGGGCGCATCCTTCTATGGCTACACCTTC. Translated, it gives CAWRAGGASFYGYTF.